This note documents a single T cell receptor beta chain sequence. Its antigen is undetermined. Version v3.0 of the immunoSEQ assay ran at survey level. Some clones are missing from TCRdb's copy, which holds only in-frame ones; the method was immunoSEQ multiplex PCR. The repertoire has around 13,000 clones, about nine tenths of them found once; the top ten carry around a fifth. This sample was included in a study of long-term antiretroviral therapy in people with HIV. Germline V lookup: CDR1 MNHNS, CDR2 SASEGT. The length of the CDR3 is 15 residues. The V and J ends lost 5 bases and 1 base, in that order; junction bases with no gene match: 8. Study-level findings and limits: ART preceded a rise in diversity that nonetheless stayed lower than in transplant donor controls.

The source of this sequence is a woman aged 40 to 50 with HIV. Sequenced here: unsorted PBMCs, sampled 2.1 years after starting antiretroviral therapy. J is TRBJ2-7 and V is TRBV6-1; 7 bases map to TRBD1. In DNA form, the CDR3 reads TGTGCCAGCAGTAGAACAGGGGACCTTTCCTACGAGCAGTACTTC. Translated: CASSRTGDLSYEQYF.